In its sample, the clone carrying this T cell receptor (beta chain) was seen a few times. Symptom resolution, clearance, or two negative PCRs marked donors in Cohort 3 as recovered. This record comes from a study of blood T cell repertoires in COVID-19. The method was immunoSEQ multiplex PCR; TCRdb's version includes in-frame clones alone and lacks a portion of them. This sample carries over 300,000 clones, 89% of them seen once, and the ten largest clones take approximately 8.8%. This CDR3 is 12 amino acids long. The germline V gene has CDR1 LNHNV and CDR2 YYDKDF (reference sequence). V lost 3 bases to trimming and J lost 6 bases, with 8 bases between them.

This TCR derives from a woman aged 40-49 years who had recovered from COVID-19. The chain employs TRBV15 and TRBJ1-1; no clear D gene. Sequenced input: PBMCs or T cells enriched from blood (not recorded which). CDR3 sequence: CATSSHGAEAFF. The CDR3, as DNA: TGTGCCACCAGCAGCCACGGGGCTGAAGCTTTCTTT.